These T cell receptor beta chains were read from a single sample in a study of OX40 agonist ivuxolimab in advanced cancers. Using immunoSEQ multiplex PCR, the repertoire was profiled, and TCRdb retains in-frame clones only, with some absent. The data hold over 85,000 clones, with roughly 91% observed a single time. The sample in question was CD4+ or CD8+ T cells sorted from blood, obtained in a trial of the OX40 agonist ivuxolimab. These receptors were taken from an adult with an advanced solid tumor such as melanoma, head and neck, liver or kidney cancer. CDR3s include the opening cysteine and the closing phenylalanine or tryptophan.

cdr3_length	v_call	j_call	cdr3_aa
16	TRBV19	TRBJ1-5	CATQSPGVGENQPQHF
13	TRBV21-1	TRBJ2-7	CASLRDGSDEQYF
13	TRBV30	TRBJ2-5	CAWTSGIWETQYF
16	TRBV7-9	TRBJ2-1	CASSSSRTSGYNEQFF
15	TRBV11-2	TRBJ1-2	CASSLGQTFNYGYTF
11	TRBV5-4	TRBJ1-2	CASSWGQRYTF
15	TRBV2	TRBJ2-7	CASKWGTSGSYEQYF
12	TRBV11-2	TRBJ2-1	CASSLGGQGSFF
15	TRBV7-2	TRBJ2-6	CASSLGGVWANVLTF
17	TRBV5-1	TRBJ2-3	CASSLGPGQGRTDTQYF
13	TRBV10-2	TRBJ2-7	CASRGLVPYEQYF
15	TRBV5-6	TRBJ1-5	CASSLGQYSNQPQHF
14	TRBV6-5	TRBJ1-6	CASSYGDGTEPLHF
13	TRBV28	TRBJ2-7	CASGDRTPKEQYF
14	TRBV18	TRBJ1-5	CASSPGQGNQPQHF
15	TRBV28	TRBJ1-4	CASSLFGQEDEKLFF
14	TRBV6-5	TRBJ2-2	CASSYGGQTGELFF
13	TRBV5-6	TRBJ1-2	CASSLGTGYGYTF
12	TRBV18	TRBJ1-1	CASSLDRKATFF
15	TRBV28	TRBJ2-5	CASSPGTVYQETQYF
16	TRBV7-9	TRBJ2-1	CASRSGLAGAYNEQFF
15	TRBV5-4	TRBJ2-1	CASSLAGAGLHEQFF
15	TRBV7-9	TRBJ2-7	CASSFRTGHLYEQYF
16	TRBV6-1	TRBJ1-3	CASSEVGGFNGNTIYF
17	TRBV7-3	TRBJ2-2	CASSSTPGTSPGGELFF
14	TRBV18	TRBJ2-4	CASSPGGGKNIQYF
13	TRBV5-6	-	CASTQGRSYEQYF
20	TRBV4-2	TRBJ2-3	CASSQGSSGTSGRLTDTQYF
17	TRBV14	TRBJ2-7	CASSPPTGTGGAYEQYF
14	TRBV7-9	TRBJ2-3	CASSLWLNTDTQYF
16	TRBV5-1	TRBJ2-7	CASSLDLSGRPGEQYF
15	TRBV6-5	TRBJ2-3	CASRDLGSGAYTQYF
14	TRBV19	TRBJ2-5	CASRDSGRRETQYF
15	TRBV7-6	TRBJ1-4	CASSLERPPAEKLFF
12	TRBV6-5	TRBJ2-7	CASSNDRAEQYF
15	TRBV7-9	TRBJ2-5	CASSFLSTGQETQYF
17	TRBV5-4	TRBJ1-6	CASSSGGPSSYNSPLHF
14	TRBV7-2	TRBJ1-3	CASSPGVGGNTIYF
13	TRBV5-4	TRBJ2-7	CASSLQVSYEQYF
13	TRBV7-3	TRBJ2-2	CASSLFGTGELFF
15	TRBV7-2	TRBJ2-4	CASSPTPGGLYIQYF
15	TRBV6-1	TRBJ1-6	CASSEFKRANSPLHF
15	TRBV6-5	TRBJ2-5	CASSYSHWGKETQYF
13	TRBV14	TRBJ2-3	CASSGAGAYTQYF
15	TRBV28	TRBJ1-2	CASSLSGWGNYGYTF
13	TRBV11-2	TRBJ1-2	CASREPGQGGYTF
14	TRBV4-2	TRBJ1-1	CASSQVGQGLEAFF
14	TRBV11-2	TRBJ1-2	CASSFTGGGYGYTF
13	TRBV6-1	TRBJ2-5	CASTLDREGTQYF